The sequence of this T cell receptor (beta chain) was determined in a study of shared clonotypes between healthy human individuals. Overall study findings and caveats: It was only blood that was sampled, and tissue repertoires likely differ.

With regard to this clone: Its antigen is not known.

V dropped 0 bases and J dropped 6 bases, with 9 bases sitting between them. CDR3 size: 14 residues. Germline lookup yields CDR1 LNHNV and CDR2 YYDKDF (reference sequence). Method: immunoSEQ multiplex PCR; TCRdb's copy keeps in-frame clones and lacks some. The sample lists over a million clones, 75% to 80% seen once, with approximately 0.5% in the top ten. The genes are TRBV15 and TRBJ1-5, with a possible D match to TRBD1 (5 bases). The sequenced sample was memory CD4+ T cells from PBMCs. Described subset: CD45RA-negative fraction. This clonotype originated in a man aged 18 to 29 in good health. Some clones in this sample may be carry-over from other donors' samples. The CDR3 DNA sequence: TGTGCCACCAGCAGAGATGCCGGGGGTCAGCCCCAGCATTTT. Protein sequence: CATSRDAGGQPQHF.